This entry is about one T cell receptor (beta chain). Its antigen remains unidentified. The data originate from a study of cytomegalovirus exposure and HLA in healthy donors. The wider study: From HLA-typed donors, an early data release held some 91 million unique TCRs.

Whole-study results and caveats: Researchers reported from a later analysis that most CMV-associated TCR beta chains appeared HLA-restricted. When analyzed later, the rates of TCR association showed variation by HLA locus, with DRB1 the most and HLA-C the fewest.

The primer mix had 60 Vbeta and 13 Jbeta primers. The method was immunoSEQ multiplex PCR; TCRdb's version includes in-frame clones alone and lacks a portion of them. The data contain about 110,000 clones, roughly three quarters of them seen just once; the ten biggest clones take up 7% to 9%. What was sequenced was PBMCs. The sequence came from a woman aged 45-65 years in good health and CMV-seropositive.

DNA for the CDR3: TGTGCCAGCAGCCGGGACAGGGTATGGGGGCTTAGCAATCAGCCCCAGCATTTT. Translated: CASSRDRVWGLSNQPQHF. The chain has TRBV27 and TRBJ1-5, with 9 bases fitting TRBD1. The germline V gene encodes CDR1 MNHEY and CDR2 SMNVEV (reference sequence). V was clipped by 6 bases and J by 0 bases; unmatched bases: 12. The CDR3 consists of 18 residues.